These T cell receptor beta chains were read from a single sample in a study of shared clonotypes between healthy human individuals. Libraries were prepared by immunoSEQ multiplex PCR; TCRdb keeps only in-frame clonotypes and omits some of them. The sample consists of about 2,100,000 clones, just over 90% of them appearing once. Sequenced material: naive CD8+ T cells from PBMCs. The source is a man aged 18 to 35 in good health. Some clones in this sample may be carry-over from other donors' samples. Both conserved end residues are part of each CDR3. Fields, in order: V gene, J gene, D gene, CDR3 protein. A D gene is named only where the DNA matches it firmly.

TRBV7-9	TRBJ2-2	NA	CASSLVTTGELFF
TRBV7-6	TRBJ1-1	NA	CASSPGEGRSAFF
TRBV29-1	NA	TRBD1	CSVGQGARGYEQYF
TRBV6-5	TRBJ2-2	TRBD1	CASSLDRANTGELFF
TRBV5-4	TRBJ1-2	NA	CASSVWRGNGWPGYTF
TRBV5-4	TRBJ1-4	NA	CASSGSGTHEKLFF
TRBV9	TRBJ2-7	NA	CASSVSGWSSPYREQYF
TRBV4-1	TRBJ2-7	NA	CASSQETGYEQYF
TRBV4-3	TRBJ2-7	TRBD2	CASSQELAGVYEQYF
TRBV7-8	TRBJ2-1	TRBD2	CASSPRLAGVDEQFF
TRBV19	TRBJ2-7	NA	CASSEGYEQYF
TRBV28	TRBJ1-2	NA	CASSLQGGYGYTF
TRBV9	TRBJ2-1	TRBD2	CASRGGTSGRGVSYNEQFF
TRBV10-3	TRBJ2-1	TRBD2	CAISESKLAGGIEQFF
TRBV29-1	TRBJ2-1	TRBD2	CLIQIAGSYNEQFF
TRBV11-3	TRBJ1-3	TRBD1	CASSTGQGSGNTIYF
TRBV28	TRBJ1-2	NA	CASSFHREVFGYTF
TRBV11-2	TRBJ2-1	TRBD2	CASRGRKREDTYNEQFF
TRBV10-3	TRBJ2-7	NA	CAISNILGAYEQYF
TRBV7-8	TRBJ2-7	NA	CASSLEAGRSYEQYF
TRBV11-2	TRBJ1-1	NA	CASSLVFRGSMNTEAFF
TRBV5-3	TRBJ2-2	NA	CARSPDLPPNTGELFF
TRBV7-9	TRBJ2-4	NA	CASSSPVEEAKNIQYF
TRBV11-1	TRBJ1-3	NA	CASSLGGQGSSGNTIYF
TRBV27	TRBJ2-1	TRBD1	CASSTLTGGSSNEQFF
TRBV27	TRBJ1-5	NA	CASSLFVNQPQHF
TRBV6-6	TRBJ2-7	NA	CASRDRDSGHEQYF
TRBV14	TRBJ2-5	NA	CASSQDPGTETQYF
TRBV7-9	TRBJ2-7	NA	CASSYLRPYEQYF
TRBV28	TRBJ2-1	NA	CASSLMGISSYNEQFF
TRBV5-8	TRBJ2-1	NA	CASSYIGVGSYNEQFF
TRBV2	TRBJ1-1	NA	CASSEEKSRATEAFF
TRBV6-6	TRBJ1-1	NA	CASSDSGEEAFF
TRBV29-1	TRBJ2-3	NA	CSVEDRGNTDTQYF
TRBV7-9	TRBJ2-3	NA	CASSLAGPTDTQYF
TRBV11-2	TRBJ2-1	NA	CASSTVIREQFF
TRBV28	TRBJ2-2	TRBD2	CASSDPGLAGNRYTGELFF
TRBV5-5	TRBJ2-1	NA	CASSPTRAGRNEQFF
TRBV29-1	TRBJ1-3	NA	CSVAGQQGQPGTIYF
TRBV7-8	TRBJ2-5	TRBD1	CASSLETGVRETQYF
TRBV5-6	TRBJ2-7	TRBD1	CASSSIIWGQGLHEQYF
TRBV14	TRBJ2-7	NA	CASSQVPGFYEQYF
TRBV2	TRBJ2-7	TRBD1	CASRGNRGAASHEQYF
TRBV7-9	TRBJ2-2	TRBD2	CASSLSGRENTGELFF
TRBV6-5	TRBJ2-1	NA	CASSGRVDEQFF
TRBV19	TRBJ2-5	NA	CATSGRQANQETQYF
TRBV12-5	TRBJ2-5	NA	CASGLRLGETQYF
TRBV5-1	TRBJ2-1	TRBD2	CASSLSGRKGNEQFF